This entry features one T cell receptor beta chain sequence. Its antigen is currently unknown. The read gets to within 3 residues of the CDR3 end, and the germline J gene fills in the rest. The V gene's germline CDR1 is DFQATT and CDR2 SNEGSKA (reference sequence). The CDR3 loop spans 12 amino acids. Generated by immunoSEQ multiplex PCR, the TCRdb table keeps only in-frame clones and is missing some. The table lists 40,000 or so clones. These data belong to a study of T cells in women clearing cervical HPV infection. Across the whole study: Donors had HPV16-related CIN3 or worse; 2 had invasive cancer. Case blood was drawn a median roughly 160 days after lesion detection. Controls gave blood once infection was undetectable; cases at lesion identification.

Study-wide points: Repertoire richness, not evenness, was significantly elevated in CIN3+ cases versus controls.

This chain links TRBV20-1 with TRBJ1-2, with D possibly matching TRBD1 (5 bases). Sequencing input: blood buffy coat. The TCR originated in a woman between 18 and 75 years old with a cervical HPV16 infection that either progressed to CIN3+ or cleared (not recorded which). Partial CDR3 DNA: TGCAGTGCCCATACTCAGGGTGAGGGC. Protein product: CSAHTQGEG. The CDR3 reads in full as CSAHTQGEGYTF.